This T cell receptor (beta chain) originates from a study of blood T cell repertoires in COVID-19. Participants were aged roughly 18 to 100 years from approximately 24 US areas. Repertoires were generated with immunoSEQ multiplex PCR, while TCRdb's copy carries only in-frame clones and drops some. The table records a few hundred thousand clones, 88% of them present only once. The CDR3 is made up of 14 amino acids. In germline, CDR1 is SNHLY, CDR2 FYNNEI. The junction had 3 bases not matched to a gene; V was cut back by 3 bases and J by 10 bases. This TCR was sampled from a woman aged 18-29 years who had recovered from COVID-19. The chain has TRBV2 and TRBJ1-6; 10 bases map to TRBD1. The specimen sequenced was PBMCs or T cells enriched from blood (not recorded which). CDR3 region: CASSEGQGWSPLHF. The CDR3 DNA sequence: TGTGCCAGCAGTGAGGGACAGGGGTGGTCACCCCTCCACTTT.